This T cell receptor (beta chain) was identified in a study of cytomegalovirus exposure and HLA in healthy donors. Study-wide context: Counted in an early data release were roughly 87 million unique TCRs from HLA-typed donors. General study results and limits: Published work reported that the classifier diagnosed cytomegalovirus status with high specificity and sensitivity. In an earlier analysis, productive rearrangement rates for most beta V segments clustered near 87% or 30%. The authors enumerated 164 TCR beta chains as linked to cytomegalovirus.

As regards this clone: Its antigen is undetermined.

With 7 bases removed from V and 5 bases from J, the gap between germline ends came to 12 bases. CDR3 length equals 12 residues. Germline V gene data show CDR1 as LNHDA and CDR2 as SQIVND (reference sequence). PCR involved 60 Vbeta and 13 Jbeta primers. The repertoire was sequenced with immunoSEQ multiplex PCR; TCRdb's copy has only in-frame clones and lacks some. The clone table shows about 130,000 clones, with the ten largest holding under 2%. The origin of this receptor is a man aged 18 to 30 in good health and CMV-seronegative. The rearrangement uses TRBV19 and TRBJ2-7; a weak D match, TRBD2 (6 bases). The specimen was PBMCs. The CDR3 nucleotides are TGTGCCAGTAAAGAAGGGAGGAACGAGCAGTACTTC. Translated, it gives CASKEGRNEQYF.